The rows below give T cell receptor beta chains drawn from one sample of a study of Graves' ophthalmopathy and Graves' hyperthyroidism. A single record per CDR3 protein comes from TCRdb applying MiXCR to the multiplex PCR reads. The repertoire holds 400,000 to 450,000 distinct CDR3 sequences, approximately 21% seen once, with roughly 3.2% in the top ten. Sequenced sample: peripheral blood. These receptors all come from a woman aged 18-29 years with stable Graves' hyperthyroidism. The CDR3 runs from the conserved cysteine through the conserved F or W. The order of the fields is D gene, J gene, clone size, V gene, CDR3 DNA, CDR3 protein. The D gene is left open where the match is weak. Clone size is stated in some rows and not others, as once, few, many or a class when expanded.

>TRBD1|TRBJ1-5|many|TRBV12-3/TRBV12-4
TGTGCCAGCAGGAGACAGGGGGAGGGCAATCAGCCCCAGCATTTT
CASRRQGEGNQPQHF
>TRBD1|TRBJ2-6|many|TRBV3-1
TGTGCCAGCAGCCCGCGGACAGGGGGCGCATCTGGGGCCAACGTCCTGACTTTC
CASSPRTGGASGANVLTF
>NA|TRBJ1-1|NA|TRBV6-2/TRBV6-3
TGTGCCAGCAGTACCTCGTTTCCTGAAGCTTTCTTT
CASSTSFPEAFF
>TRBD2|TRBJ2-2|NA|TRBV30
TGTGCCTGGAGTGTACTCGGGACTAGCGGCGGGGAGCTGTTTTTT
CAWSVLGTSGGELFF
>TRBD2|TRBJ2-1|many|TRBV20-1
TGCAGTGCCGGACTAGCGGGAGGGTACAATGAGCAGTTCTTC
CSAGLAGGYNEQFF
>NA|TRBJ1-1|NA|TRBV4-1
TGCGCCAGCAGCCACCTTGGAGGCGGTCTAGGAGCTTTCTTT
CASSHLGGGLGAFF
>TRBD2|TRBJ2-7|NA|TRBV10-3
TGTGCCATCAGTGAAGGGGGTCGGTCTAGCGGGAGCTACGAGCAGTACTTC
CAISEGGRSSGSYEQYF
>TRBD1|TRBJ1-2|many|TRBV27
TGTGCCAGCAGACGGACAGGGGGGGTCCGTGGCTACACCTTC
CASRRTGGVRGYTF
>NA|TRBJ1-6|NA|TRBV11-2
TGTGCCAGCAGCCGGACAGCCCTTAATTCACCCCTCCACTTT
CASSRTALNSPLHF
>TRBD1|TRBJ2-7|many|TRBV2
TGTGCCAGCAGTGGAGCCCTTGGAACAGGGGAGTACGAGCAGTACTTC
CASSGALGTGEYEQYF
>NA|TRBJ1-2|many|TRBV7-2
TGTGCCAGCAGCAATTCAAACAGGGTTCGCGGCTACACCTTC
CASSNSNRVRGYTF
>NA|TRBJ1-2|many|TRBV12-3/TRBV12-4
TGTGCCAGCAGTTTAGGAGAGGGCTACACCTTC
CASSLGEGYTF
>NA|TRBJ2-7|few|TRBV18
TGTGCCAGCTCACCAAACTCGGGACAATTCTACGAGCAGTACTTC
CASSPNSGQFYEQYF
>NA|TRBJ1-3|many|TRBV10-3
TGTGCCATCAGGGGAGACGCTGGAAACACCATATATTTT
CAIRGDAGNTIYF
>NA|TRBJ2-5|many|TRBV28
TGTGCCAGCAGTTTATCCTCCTCCCTGCCGGCCCAAGAGACCCAGTACTTC
CASSLSSSLPAQETQYF
>NA|TRBJ2-5|many|TRBV12-5
TGTGCTAGTGGTTTGGCTAGTCTGAAGACCCAGTACTTC
CASGLASLKTQYF
>NA|TRBJ1-2|NA|TRBV7-6
TGTGCCAGCGGAGGTCCCTATGGCTACACCTTC
CASGGPYGYTF
>NA|TRBJ2-5|NA|TRBV3-1
TGTGCCAGCAGCCGGCTCTCGGGGGAGACCCAGTACTTC
CASSRLSGETQYF
>TRBD1|TRBJ2-2|many|TRBV6-2/TRBV6-3
TGTGCCAGCCAGGGGCTACAGGGGTGGACCGGGGAGCTGTTTTTT
CASQGLQGWTGELFF
>NA|TRBJ1-5|few|TRBV11-2
TGTGCCAGCAGCTCCGGGGGGGAGCGCAATCAGCCCCAGCATTTT
CASSSGGERNQPQHF
>NA|TRBJ2-7|NA|TRBV27
TGTGCCAGCAGTTTAAAGGCCCCACAGTCCGAGCAGTACTTC
CASSLKAPQSEQYF
>TRBD1|TRBJ1-1|NA|TRBV6-1
TGTGCCAGCAGGAACTTTGAGACAGGGTGGGAGGACACTGAAGCTTTCTTT
CASRNFETGWEDTEAFF
>NA|TRBJ2-4|NA|TRBV6-1
TGTGCCAGCAGTGAACGGCGGAACTGGGGTATTTACAAAAACATTAAGTACTTC
CASSERRNWGIYKNIKYF
>NA|TRBJ1-5|many|TRBV15
TGTGCCACCAGCAGAGAGGAGGGACAGCCCCAGCATTTT
CATSREEGQPQHF
>NA|TRBJ1-2|NA|TRBV6-5
TGTGCCAGCAGTTTGGGGGGGATGGTCCATAACTATGGCTACACCTTC
CASSLGGMVHNYGYTF
>NA|TRBJ1-2|many|TRBV20-1
TGCAGTGCTAGTGAGGGTTATGGCTACACCTTC
CSASEGYGYTF
>NA|TRBJ1-1|many|TRBV29-1
TGCAGCGTCCAAGGGGGAGGGGGAACTGAAGCTTTCTTT
CSVQGGGGTEAFF
>NA|TRBJ2-6|few|TRBV18
TGTGCCAGCTCATTCTGGGGCCCGGAAGGGGCCAACGTCCTGACTTTC
CASSFWGPEGANVLTF
>NA|TRBJ2-7|NA|TRBV12-3/TRBV12-4
TGTGCCAGCAGTCCCGTTAGGGGGAGCCCTACCTACGAGCAGTACTTC
CASSPVRGSPTYEQYF
>TRBD1|TRBJ2-4|many|TRBV7-8
TGTGCCAGCAGCTACAGCGTAAACCAGGGGGCCAAAAACATTAAGTACTTC
CASSYSVNQGAKNIKYF
>TRBD1|TRBJ2-7|many|TRBV30
TGTGCCTGGAGTGCGACAGGGGGCGTCTACGAGCAGTACTTC
CAWSATGGVYEQYF
>TRBD1|TRBJ1-1|NA|TRBV5-1
TGCGCCAGCAGCCAGACGACAGGGGTCGTTGAAGCTTTCTTT
CASSQTTGVVEAFF
>TRBD1|TRBJ2-6|few|TRBV15
TGTGCCACCAGCAGAGGACAGGGCTCTGGGGCCAACGTCCTGACTTTC
CATSRGQGSGANVLTF
>NA|TRBJ2-5|NA|TRBV6-1
TGTGCCAGCAGTGATCCGGGAGCGCAAGAGACCCAGTACTTC
CASSDPGAQETQYF
>NA|TRBJ1-1|many|TRBV5-8
TGTGCCAGCAGCTTGGACGAGACCAACACTGAAGCTTTCTTT
CASSLDETNTEAFF
>TRBD1|TRBJ2-7|few|TRBV2
TGTGCCAGTGGGGACCCCCGGGACAGGTACTACGAGCAGTACTTC
CASGDPRDRYYEQYF
>TRBD1|TRBJ1-1|many|TRBV5-1
TGCGCCAGCAGCCGGGGGACAGGCGCTGAAGCTTTCTTT
CASSRGTGAEAFF
>NA|TRBJ2-7|many|TRBV11-2
TGTGCCAGCAGCTTAGTCCGCGTTACCTACGAGCAGTACTTC
CASSLVRVTYEQYF
>NA|TRBJ1-5|many|TRBV25-1
TGTGCCAGCAGTCCCGCCGCAGGCTACAATCAGCCCCAGCATTTT
CASSPAAGYNQPQHF
>TRBD1|TRBJ2-7|few|TRBV4-3
TGCGCCAGCAGCCAAGATATAAGTGCAGGGGGATACTACGAGCAGTACTTC
CASSQDISAGGYYEQYF
>NA|TRBJ2-2|many|TRBV7-2
TGTGCCAGCAGCCACTCGAACACCGGGGAGCTGTTTTTT
CASSHSNTGELFF
>TRBD2|TRBJ2-7|many|TRBV20-1
TGCAGTGCCGAGCCTGGGAGGGCTCCCTACGAGCAGTACTTC
CSAEPGRAPYEQYF
>NA|TRBJ2-5|NA|TRBV6-1
TGTGCCAGCAGTACCATCCTGGAGGGGGAGACCCAGTACTTC
CASSTILEGETQYF
>NA|TRBJ2-2|few|TRBV7-3
TGTGCCAGCAGCTTAGAGGCTCCCCAAAACACCGGGGAGCTGTTTTTT
CASSLEAPQNTGELFF
>NA|TRBJ2-2|many|TRBV6-1
TGTGCCAGCAGACCCACAGGGAACACCGGGGAGCTGCTTTTT
CASRPTGNTGELLF
>TRBD2|TRBJ2-7|many|TRBV24-1
TGTGCCACCAGTGATAGGACTAGCGGGAGCTCCGAGCAGTACTTC
CATSDRTSGSSEQYF
>NA|TRBJ2-2|NA|TRBV6-5
TGTGCCAGCAGTTACTCGGGGGGCGCGGGCACCGGGGAGCTGTTTTTT
CASSYSGGAGTGELFF
>NA|TRBJ2-2|many|TRBV10-1
TGCGCCAGCAGTGTTGCAGGGAACACCGGGGAGCTGTTTTTT
CASSVAGNTGELFF
>NA|TRBJ2-5|NA|TRBV10-3
TGTGCCATCAGTGAGTCGAGGGTAGGGGAGACCCAGTACTTC
CAISESRVGETQYF
>NA|TRBJ1-6|few|TRBV9
TGTGCCAGCTCGCAGGGTATCGGGCGGGATAATTCACCCCTCCACTTT
CASSQGIGRDNSPLHF
>NA|TRBJ1-2|NA|TRBV15
TGTGCCACCAGCAACCCACCTAACTATGGCTACACCTTC
CATSNPPNYGYTF
>TRBD1|TRBJ1-2|many|TRBV28
TGTGCCAGCCCTACGACAGGGAGTGGCTACACCTTC
CASPTTGSGYTF
>TRBD2|TRBJ2-7|many|TRBV12-3/TRBV12-4
TGTGCCAGCAGGGGGGGGAACGCCGTTTATTACGAGCAGTACTTC
CASRGGNAVYYEQYF
>NA|TRBJ1-1|NA|TRBV30
TGTGCCTGGAGTGGTTGGGTTTCTGAAGCTTTCTTT
CAWSGWVSEAFF
>NA|TRBJ2-5|many|TRBV7-9
TGTGCCAGCAGCTTTCCCCCTGCGGGGACCCAGTACTTC
CASSFPPAGTQYF